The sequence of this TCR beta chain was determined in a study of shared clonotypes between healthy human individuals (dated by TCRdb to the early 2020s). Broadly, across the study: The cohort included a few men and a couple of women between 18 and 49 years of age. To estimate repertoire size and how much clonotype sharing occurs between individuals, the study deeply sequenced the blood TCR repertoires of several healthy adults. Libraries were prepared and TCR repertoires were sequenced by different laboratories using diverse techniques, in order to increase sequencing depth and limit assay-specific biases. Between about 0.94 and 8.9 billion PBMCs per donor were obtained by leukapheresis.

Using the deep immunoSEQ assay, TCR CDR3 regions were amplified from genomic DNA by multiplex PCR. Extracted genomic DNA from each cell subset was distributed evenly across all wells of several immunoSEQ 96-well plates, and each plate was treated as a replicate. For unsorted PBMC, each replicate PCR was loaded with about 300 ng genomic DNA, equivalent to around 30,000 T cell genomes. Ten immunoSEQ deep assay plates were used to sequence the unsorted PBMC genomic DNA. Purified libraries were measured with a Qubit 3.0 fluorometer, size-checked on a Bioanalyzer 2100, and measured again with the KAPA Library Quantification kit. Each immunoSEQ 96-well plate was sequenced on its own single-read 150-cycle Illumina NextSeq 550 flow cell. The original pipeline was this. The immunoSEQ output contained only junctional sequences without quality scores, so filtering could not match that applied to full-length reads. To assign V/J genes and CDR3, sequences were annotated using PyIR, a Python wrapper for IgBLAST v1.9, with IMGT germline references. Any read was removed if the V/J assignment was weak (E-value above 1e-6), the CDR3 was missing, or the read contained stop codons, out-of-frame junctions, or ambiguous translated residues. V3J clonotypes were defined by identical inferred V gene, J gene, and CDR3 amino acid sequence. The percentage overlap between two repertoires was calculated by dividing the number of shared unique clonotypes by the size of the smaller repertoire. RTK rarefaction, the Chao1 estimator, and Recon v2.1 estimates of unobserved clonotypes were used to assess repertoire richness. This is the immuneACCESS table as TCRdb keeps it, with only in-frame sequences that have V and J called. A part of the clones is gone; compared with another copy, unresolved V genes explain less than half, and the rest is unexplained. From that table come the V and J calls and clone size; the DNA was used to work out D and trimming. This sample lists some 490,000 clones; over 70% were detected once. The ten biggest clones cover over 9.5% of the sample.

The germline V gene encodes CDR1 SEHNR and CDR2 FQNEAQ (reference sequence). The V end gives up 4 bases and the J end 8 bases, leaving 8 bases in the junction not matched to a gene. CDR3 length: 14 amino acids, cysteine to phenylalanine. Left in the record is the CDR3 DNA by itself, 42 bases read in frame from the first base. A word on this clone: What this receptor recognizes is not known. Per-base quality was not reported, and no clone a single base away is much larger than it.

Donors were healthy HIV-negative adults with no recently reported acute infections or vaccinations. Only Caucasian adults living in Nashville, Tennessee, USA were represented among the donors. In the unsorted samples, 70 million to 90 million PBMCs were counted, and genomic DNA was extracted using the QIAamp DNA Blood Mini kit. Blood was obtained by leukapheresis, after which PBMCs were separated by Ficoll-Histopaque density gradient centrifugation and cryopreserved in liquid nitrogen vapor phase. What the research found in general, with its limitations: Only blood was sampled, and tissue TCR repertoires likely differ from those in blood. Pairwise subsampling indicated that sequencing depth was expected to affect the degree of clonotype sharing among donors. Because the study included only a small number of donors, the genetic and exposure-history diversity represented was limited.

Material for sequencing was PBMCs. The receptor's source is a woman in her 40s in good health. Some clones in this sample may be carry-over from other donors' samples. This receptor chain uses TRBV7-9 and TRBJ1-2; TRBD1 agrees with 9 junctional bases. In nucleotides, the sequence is TGTGCCAGCAGCTCTCCGGGACAGGGATTCGGCTACACCTTC. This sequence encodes CASSSPGQGFGYTF.